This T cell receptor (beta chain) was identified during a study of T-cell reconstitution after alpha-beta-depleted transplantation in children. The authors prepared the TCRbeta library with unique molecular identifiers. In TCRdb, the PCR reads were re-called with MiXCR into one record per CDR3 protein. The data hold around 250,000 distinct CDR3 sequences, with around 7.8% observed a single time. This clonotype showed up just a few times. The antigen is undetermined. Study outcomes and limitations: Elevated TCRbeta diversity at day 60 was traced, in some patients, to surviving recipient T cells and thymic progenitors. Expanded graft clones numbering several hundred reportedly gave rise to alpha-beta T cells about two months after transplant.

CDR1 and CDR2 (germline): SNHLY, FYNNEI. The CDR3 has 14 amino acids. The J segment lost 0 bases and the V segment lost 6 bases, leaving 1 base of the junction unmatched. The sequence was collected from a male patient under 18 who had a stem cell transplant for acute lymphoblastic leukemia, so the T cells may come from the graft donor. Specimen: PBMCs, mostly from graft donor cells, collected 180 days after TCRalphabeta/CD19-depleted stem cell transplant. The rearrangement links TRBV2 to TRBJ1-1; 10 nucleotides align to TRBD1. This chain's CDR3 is CASRGTGVNTEAFF. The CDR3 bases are TGTGCCAGCAGGGGGACAGGGGTGAACACTGAAGCTTTCTTT.